The following is a TCR beta chain sequence with its context. This specimen belongs to a study of T cell responses to AZD1222 COVID-19 vaccine. Germline loops: CDR1 MGHRA, CDR2 YSYEKL. V was cut by 1 base and J by 4 bases, with 10 bases left in between. There are 14 residues in the CDR3. The assay was immunoSEQ multiplex PCR, and TCRdb's table has in-frame clones only and misses some. The sample comprises 95,000 to 100,000 clones, roughly 92% of which are singletons, and 9.5% to 15% rests with the top ten. The chain employs TRBV4-1 and TRBJ1-2; weak D call: TRBD1 (6 bases). Sample: peripheral blood, taken on day 0 of AZD1222 vaccination. The sequence was collected from an adult in good health. For the CDR3, the DNA is TGCGCCAGCAGCCAAGTCAGGGGAGGCTATGGCTACACCTTC. It codes for CASSQVRGGYGYTF.